This TCR beta chain is drawn from a study of blood T cell repertoires in COVID-19. Study summary: The origin of the acute and convalescent COVID-19 samples was the United States, Italy and Spain.

This clone was found a few times. TCRdb's table, derived via immunoSEQ multiplex PCR, lists solely in-frame clones and lacks some. The sample holds hundreds of thousands of clones, more than 70% seen once. There are 16 residues in the CDR3. The germline gives CDR1 SGDLS, CDR2 YYNGEE. The trim removed 3 bases at V and 4 bases at J, leaving 7 bases unmatched. The sequenced sample was peripheral blood. The V gene is TRBV9, the J gene TRBJ2-2; 9 bases map to TRBD1. This TCR was recovered from a woman aged 70-85 years with COVID-19, enrolled during active disease. The CDR3 DNA reads TGTGCCAGCAGCGACCGGGACAGGGAGGGCACCGGGGAGCTGTTTTTT. Protein product: CASSDRDREGTGELFF.